The sequence of this T cell receptor beta chain was determined in a study of T cells in Graves' hyperthyroidism and ophthalmopathy. The investigators amplified TCR beta CDR3 regions from RNA transcripts. The HTBI primer set served for first-round RT-PCR of the TCR CDR3. TCRdb re-called the multiplex PCR reads with MiXCR, one entry per CDR3 protein. The profile shows approximately 700,000 distinct CDR3 sequences, about 45% of them singletons. CDR3 size: 15 residues. V lost 7 bases to trimming and J lost 2 bases; unmatched junction nucleotides: 11. Germline CDR1 is SQVTM and CDR2 is ANQGSEA. The material sequenced was peripheral blood or thyroid tissue (not recorded which). The origin of this receptor is an adult man with Graves' disease, either hyperthyroidism or ophthalmopathy (not recorded which). The chain links TRBV29-1 to TRBJ2-7; 10 bases match TRBD2. The CDR3 protein is CSAGRTSGRTYEQYF. In DNA, the CDR3 is TGCAGCGCAGGACGGACTAGCGGCCGGACCTACGAGCAGTACTTC.